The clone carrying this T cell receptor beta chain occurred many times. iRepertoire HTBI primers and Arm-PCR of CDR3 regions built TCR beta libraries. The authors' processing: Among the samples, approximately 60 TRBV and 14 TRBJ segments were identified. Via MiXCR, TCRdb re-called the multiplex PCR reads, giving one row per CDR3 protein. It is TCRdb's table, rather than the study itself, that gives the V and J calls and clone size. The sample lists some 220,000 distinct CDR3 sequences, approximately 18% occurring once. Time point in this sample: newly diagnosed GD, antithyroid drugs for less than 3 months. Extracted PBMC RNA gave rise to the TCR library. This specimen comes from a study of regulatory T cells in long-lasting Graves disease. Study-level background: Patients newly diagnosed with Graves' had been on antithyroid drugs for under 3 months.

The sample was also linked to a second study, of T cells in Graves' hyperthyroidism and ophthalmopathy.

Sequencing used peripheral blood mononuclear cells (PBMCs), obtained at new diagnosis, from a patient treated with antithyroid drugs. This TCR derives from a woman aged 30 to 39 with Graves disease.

The CDR3 protein is CATNGGDSGNTIYF. As DNA, the CDR3 is TGTGCCACCAACGGGGGAGACTCTGGAAACACCATATATTTT. J is TRBJ1-3 and V is TRBV15, with D possibly being TRBD1 (5 bases). V gave up 7 bases and J gave up 0 bases, with 10 bases separating them. Germline V gene sequence: CDR1 LNHNV, CDR2 YYDKDF (reference sequence). The CDR3 totals 14 residues.